The clone carrying this T cell receptor beta chain was counted a single time. Its antigen is still unknown. The record originates from a study of cytomegalovirus exposure and HLA in healthy donors. Researchers ran the PCR with 60 Vbeta and 13 Jbeta primers. The protocol was immunoSEQ multiplex PCR, while the TCRdb copy is restricted to in-frame clones and leaves out a portion. The sample comprises approximately 170,000 clones, approximately 80% of which are singletons, and about 2.4% rests with the top ten. CDR3 size: 14 residues. CDR1 and CDR2 (germline): GTSNPN, SVGIG (reference sequence). Trimming left V 2 bases short and J 0 bases short, with 8 bases between. Study-level points and caveats: Presence/absence results assume similar sequencing depth per donor, which may not hold. Analyzed later, association rates of TCRs varied across HLA loci, with DRB1 most and HLA-C fewest. Reports indicate that TCR beta sequences accurately predicted the HLA-A and HLA-B alleles of most subjects.

The specimen sequenced was PBMCs. The receptor's source is a male donor in good health and CMV-seronegative. This chain uses TRBV30 with TRBJ1-5; D gene unclear. CDR3 nucleotide sequence: TGTGCCTGGAGTAGACTTTCTAGCAATCAGCCCCAGCATTTT. Translating gives CAWSRLSSNQPQHF.